This TCR beta chain was retrieved from a study of spatial heterogeneity in lung cancer. Overall study context: Sequence detection consistently recorded a greater number of beta-chain than alpha-chain sequences. More than 8.5 raw reads, on average, carried each unique TCR and UMI combination.

Time point defined: blood at routine non-recurrence follow-up after resection. Whole RNA, which was extracted from tumor, nontumor lung tissue or frozen PBMC, was sequenced without any cell sorting. TCRdb reanalysed the 5' RACE reads using MiXCR and keeps one entry per CDR3 protein. Among 35,000 to 55,000 distinct CDR3 sequences, over 9.5% were seen once, and the ten largest hold 30% to 35%. In its sample, this clonotype was seen a few times. As yet, its antigen is unknown. CDR3 size: 15 residues. The junction had 3 bases not matched to a gene; V was cut back by 1 base and J by 6 bases. Germline CDR1 and CDR2: LGHDT and YNNKEL (reference sequence). Findings and limits, study-wide: Detection of ubiquitous tumor TCRs in blood was higher at resection than follow-up.

The chain recombines TRBV3-1 with TRBJ2-1; 10 bases agree with TRBD2. The TCR sequence derives from a male donor with early-stage non-small cell lung cancer. The specimen was PBMCs, collected at follow-up. CDR3 nucleotides: TGTGCCAGCAGCCAAGCGCTAGCGGGAGTCAATGAGCAGTTCTTC. The encoded protein is CASSQALAGVNEQFF.